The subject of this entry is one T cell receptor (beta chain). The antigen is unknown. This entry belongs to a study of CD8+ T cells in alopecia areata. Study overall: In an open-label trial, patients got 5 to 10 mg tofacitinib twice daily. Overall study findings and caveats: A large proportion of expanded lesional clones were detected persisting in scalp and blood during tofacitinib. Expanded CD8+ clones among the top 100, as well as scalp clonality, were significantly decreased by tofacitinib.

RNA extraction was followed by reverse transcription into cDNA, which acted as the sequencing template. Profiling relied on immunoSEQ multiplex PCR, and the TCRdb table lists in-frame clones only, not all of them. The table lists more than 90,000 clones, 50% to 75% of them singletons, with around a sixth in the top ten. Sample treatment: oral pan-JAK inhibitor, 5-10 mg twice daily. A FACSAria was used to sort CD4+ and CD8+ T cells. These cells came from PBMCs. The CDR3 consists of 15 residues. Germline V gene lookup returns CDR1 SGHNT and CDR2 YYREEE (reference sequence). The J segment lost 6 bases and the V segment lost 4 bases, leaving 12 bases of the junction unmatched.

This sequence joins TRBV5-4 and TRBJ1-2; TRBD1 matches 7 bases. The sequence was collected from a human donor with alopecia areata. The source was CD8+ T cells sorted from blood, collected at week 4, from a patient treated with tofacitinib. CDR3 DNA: TGTGCCAGCAGCCCGCGGACAGGTTCCTCAGATGGCTACACCTTC. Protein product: CASSPRTGSSDGYTF.